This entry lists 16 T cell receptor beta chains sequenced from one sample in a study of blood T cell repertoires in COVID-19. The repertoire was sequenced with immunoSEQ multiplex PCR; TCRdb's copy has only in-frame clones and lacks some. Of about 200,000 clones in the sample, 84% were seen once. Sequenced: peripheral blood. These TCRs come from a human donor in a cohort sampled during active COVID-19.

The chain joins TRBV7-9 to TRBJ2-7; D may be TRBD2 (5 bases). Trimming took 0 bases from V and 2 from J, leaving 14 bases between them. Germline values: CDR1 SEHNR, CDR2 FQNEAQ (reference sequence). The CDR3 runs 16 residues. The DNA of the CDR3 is TGTGCCAGCAGCTTAGCCCGGGATTCTGGACCCTACGAGCAGTACTTC. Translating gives CASSLARDSGPYEQYF.

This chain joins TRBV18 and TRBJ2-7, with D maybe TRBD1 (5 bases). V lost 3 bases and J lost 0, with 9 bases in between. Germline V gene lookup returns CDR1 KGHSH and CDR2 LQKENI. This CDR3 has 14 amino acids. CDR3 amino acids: CASSPARASYEQYF. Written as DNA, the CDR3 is TGTGCCAGCTCACCGGCCAGGGCCTCCTACGAGCAGTACTTC.

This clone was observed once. The CDR3 loop reads CASGTKAGLGIDEQFF. DNA for the CDR3: TGTGCCAGCGGGACCAAAGCGGGACTGGGTATCGATGAGCAGTTCTTC. The chain recombines TRBV7-6 with TRBJ2-1; TRBD2 aligns across 7 bases. The J segment lost 8 bases and the V segment lost 8 bases, leaving 18 bases of the junction unmatched. Germline V gene lookup returns CDR1 SGHVS and CDR2 FNYEAQ. The CDR3 is 16 amino acids.

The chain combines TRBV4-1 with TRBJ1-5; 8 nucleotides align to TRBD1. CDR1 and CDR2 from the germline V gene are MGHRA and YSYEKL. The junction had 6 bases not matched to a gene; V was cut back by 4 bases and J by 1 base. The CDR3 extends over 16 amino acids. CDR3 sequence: CASSRGQGPSNQPQHF. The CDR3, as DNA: TGCGCCAGCAGCCGAGGACAGGGTCCAAGCAATCAGCCCCAGCATTTT.

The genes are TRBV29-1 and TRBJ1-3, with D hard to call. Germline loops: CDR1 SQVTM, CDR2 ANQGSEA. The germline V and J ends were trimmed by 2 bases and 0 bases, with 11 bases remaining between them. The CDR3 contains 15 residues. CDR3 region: CSVERGGRSGNTIYF. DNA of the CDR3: TGCAGCGTTGAACGAGGAGGACGCTCTGGAAACACCATATATTTT.

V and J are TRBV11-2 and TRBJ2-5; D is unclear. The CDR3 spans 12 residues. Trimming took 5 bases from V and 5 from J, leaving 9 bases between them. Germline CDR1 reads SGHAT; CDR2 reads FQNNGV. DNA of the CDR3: TGTGCCAGCAGCCAGACGCGGGAGACCCAGTACTTC. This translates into CASSQTRETQYF.

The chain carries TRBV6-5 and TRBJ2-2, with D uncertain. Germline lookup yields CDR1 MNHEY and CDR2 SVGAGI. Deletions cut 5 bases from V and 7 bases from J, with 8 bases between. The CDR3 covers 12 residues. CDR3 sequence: CASSQRNGELFF. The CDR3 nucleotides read TGTGCCAGCAGTCAGAGGAACGGGGAGCTGTTTTTT.

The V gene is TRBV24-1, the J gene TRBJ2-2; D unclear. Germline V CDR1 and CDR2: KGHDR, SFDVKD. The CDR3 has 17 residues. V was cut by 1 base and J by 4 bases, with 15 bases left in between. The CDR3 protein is CATSDFGLVDGTGELFF. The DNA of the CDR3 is TGTGCCACCAGTGATTTTGGCCTAGTTGACGGCACCGGGGAGCTGTTTTTT.

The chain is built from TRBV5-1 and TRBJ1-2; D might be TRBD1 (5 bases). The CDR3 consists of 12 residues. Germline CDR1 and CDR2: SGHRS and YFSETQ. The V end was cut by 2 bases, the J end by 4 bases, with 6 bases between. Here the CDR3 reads CASSFDSYGYTF. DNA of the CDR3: TGCGCCAGCAGCTTCGACAGCTATGGCTACACCTTC.

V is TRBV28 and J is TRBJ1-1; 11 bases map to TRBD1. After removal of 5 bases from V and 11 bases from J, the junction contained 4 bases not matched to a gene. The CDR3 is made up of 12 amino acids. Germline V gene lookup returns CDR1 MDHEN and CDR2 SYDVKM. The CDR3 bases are TGTGCCAGCAGTACCTGGGACAGGGGGGCTTTCTTT. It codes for CASSTWDRGAFF.

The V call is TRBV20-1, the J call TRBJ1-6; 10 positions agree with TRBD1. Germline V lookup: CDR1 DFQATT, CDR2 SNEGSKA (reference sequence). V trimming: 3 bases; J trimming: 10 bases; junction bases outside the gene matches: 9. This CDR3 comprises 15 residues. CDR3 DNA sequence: TGCAGTGCTAGTAGGACAGGGGGACTTCAATCACCCCTCCACTTT. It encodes CSASRTGGLQSPLHF.

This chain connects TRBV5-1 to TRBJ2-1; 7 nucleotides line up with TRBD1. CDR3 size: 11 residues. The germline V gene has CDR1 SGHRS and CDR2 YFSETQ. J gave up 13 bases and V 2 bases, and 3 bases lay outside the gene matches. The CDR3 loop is CASSFGTEQFF. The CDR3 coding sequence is TGCGCCAGCAGCTTTGGGACAGAACAGTTCTTC. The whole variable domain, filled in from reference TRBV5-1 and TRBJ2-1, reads KAGVTQTPRYLIKTRGQQVTLSCSPISGHRSVSWYQQTPGQGLQFLFEYFSETQRNKGNFPGRFSGRQFSNSRSEMNVSTLELGDSALYLCASSFGTEQFFGPGTRLTVL.

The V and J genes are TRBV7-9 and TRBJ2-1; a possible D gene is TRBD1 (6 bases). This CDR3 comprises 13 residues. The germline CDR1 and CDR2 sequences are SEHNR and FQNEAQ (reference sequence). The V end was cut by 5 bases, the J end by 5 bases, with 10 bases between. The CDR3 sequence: CASSTGQHNEQFF. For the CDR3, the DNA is TGTGCCAGCAGCACAGGACAGCACAATGAGCAGTTCTTC.

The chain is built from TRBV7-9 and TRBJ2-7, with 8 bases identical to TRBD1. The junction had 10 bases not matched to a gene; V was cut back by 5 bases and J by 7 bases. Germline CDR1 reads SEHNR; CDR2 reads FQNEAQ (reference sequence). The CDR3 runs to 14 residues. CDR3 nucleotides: TGTGCCAGCAGCCCACGGACAGGGCTGGGGGAGCAGTACTTC. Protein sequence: CASSPRTGLGEQYF.

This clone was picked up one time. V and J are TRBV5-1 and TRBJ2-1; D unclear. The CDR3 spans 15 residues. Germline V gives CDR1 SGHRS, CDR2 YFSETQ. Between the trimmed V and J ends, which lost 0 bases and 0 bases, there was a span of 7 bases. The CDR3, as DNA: TGCGCCAGCAGCTTGGACGGTTACTCCTACAATGAGCAGTTCTTC. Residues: CASSLDGYSYNEQFF.

The CDR3 sequence is CASSPRTTGGNEQFF. CDR3 DNA sequence: TGTGCCAGCTCACCCCGGACCACAGGGGGCAATGAGCAGTTCTTC. The chain is built from TRBV18 and TRBJ2-1; TRBD1 matches at 8 bases. With V trimmed by 3 bases and J by 6 bases, 7 bases remained unmatched. Germline values: CDR1 KGHSH, CDR2 LQKENI. The CDR3 extends over 15 amino acids.